This T cell receptor beta chain was recovered during a study of blood T cell repertoires in COVID-19. Study background: Samples taken during acute and convalescent COVID-19 were collected in the United States, Italy and Spain.

In the study's own analysis: Amplification of reference gene primers was used by the study to estimate nucleated cell counts. TCRdb's copy holds only in-frame clones and misses some; the assay was immunoSEQ multiplex PCR. V and J calls and clone size follow that table, whereas D and trimming were derived from the DNA. The table has around 150,000 clones, about 88% seen once. Germline CDR1 and CDR2: LGHDT and YNNKEL (reference sequence). V lost 2 bases and J lost 11; bases outside the gene matches: 5. This CDR3 is 12 amino acids long. The Seattle patients joined while their infection was active and were tracked longitudinally afterward.

This chain uses TRBV3-1 (or the pseudogene TRBV3-2) with TRBJ2-7; TRBD1 aligns across 8 bases. The origin of this receptor is a human donor with COVID-19, enrolled during active disease. The donor label of this sample is uncertain. Sequencing was carried out using peripheral blood. CDR3 sequence reads: CASSQRTGPKYF. CDR3 nucleotides: TGTGCCAGCAGCCAAAGGACAGGGCCGAAGTACTTC.